This T cell receptor (beta chain) was obtained from a study of vaccination and CD4 T cells after COVID-19. Study context: The post-COVID samples were taken a median approximately 100 days after diagnosis, anywhere from 35 to 161. Study findings and constraints: Spike mono-reactivity applied to 304 of 307 vaccine-specific clones detected in convalescent patients. The rise in median SARS-CoV-2-reactive clonotypes, from about 20 to 38, was not significant. Data came from relatively few convalescent patients and lacked early post-infection timepoints.

The CDR3 runs 15 residues. Per the germline V gene, CDR1 is GTSNPN and CDR2 is SVGIG (reference sequence). Trimming stripped 4 bases from V and 2 bases from J, with 16 bases between. To note about this clonotype: Its specificity is unknown.

TCRdb reanalysed the PCR reads using MiXCR and keeps one entry per CDR3 protein. Among about 29,000 distinct CDR3 sequences listed, 49% were seen once. Time point meaning: late sampling 161 to 241 days after vaccination in a few convalescent patients. Sequenced material: CD4+ T cells from blood, taken about 7 months after SARS-CoV-2 vaccination. The TCR was taken from a human donor who had recovered from COVID-19. The chain couples TRBV30 to TRBJ2-3; maybe TRBD2 (7 bases). Here the CDR3 reads CAWTLGGGITDTQYF. CDR3 DNA: TGTGCCTGGACATTAGGGGGGGGGATCACAGATACGCAGTATTTT. The entire variable domain, with the rest obtained from reference TRBV30 and TRBJ2-3, is as follows: SQTIHQWPATLVQPVGSPLSLECTVEGTSNPNLYWYRQAAGRGLQLLFYSVGIGQISSEVPQNLSASRPQDRQFILSSKKLLLSDSGFYLCAWTLGGGITDTQYFGPGTRLTVL.